This TCR beta chain was identified in a study of T-cell memory formation after mild COVID-19. TCRdb re-called the 5' RACE reads with MiXCR, one entry per CDR3 protein. The table shows some 150,000 distinct CDR3 sequences, with 11% to 15% occurring only once. CDR3 size: 16 residues. The germline CDR1 and CDR2 sequences are SGDLS and YYNGEE. J gave up 6 bases and V 0 bases, and 8 bases lay outside the gene matches. This clonotype was observed a single time. V usage is TRBV9 and J usage is TRBJ2-3; 9 bases map to TRBD2. The TCR originated in an adult woman who had mild COVID-19 (a few samples of this study predate the infection). Cell type and time point are not known. The specimen was PBMCs or a T cell subset sorted from them (not recorded which). CDR3 sequence (DNA): TGTGCCAGCAGCGTAGGGTTAGCGGGAGATCTGGATACGCAGTATTTT. Its translation: CASSVGLAGDLDTQYF.